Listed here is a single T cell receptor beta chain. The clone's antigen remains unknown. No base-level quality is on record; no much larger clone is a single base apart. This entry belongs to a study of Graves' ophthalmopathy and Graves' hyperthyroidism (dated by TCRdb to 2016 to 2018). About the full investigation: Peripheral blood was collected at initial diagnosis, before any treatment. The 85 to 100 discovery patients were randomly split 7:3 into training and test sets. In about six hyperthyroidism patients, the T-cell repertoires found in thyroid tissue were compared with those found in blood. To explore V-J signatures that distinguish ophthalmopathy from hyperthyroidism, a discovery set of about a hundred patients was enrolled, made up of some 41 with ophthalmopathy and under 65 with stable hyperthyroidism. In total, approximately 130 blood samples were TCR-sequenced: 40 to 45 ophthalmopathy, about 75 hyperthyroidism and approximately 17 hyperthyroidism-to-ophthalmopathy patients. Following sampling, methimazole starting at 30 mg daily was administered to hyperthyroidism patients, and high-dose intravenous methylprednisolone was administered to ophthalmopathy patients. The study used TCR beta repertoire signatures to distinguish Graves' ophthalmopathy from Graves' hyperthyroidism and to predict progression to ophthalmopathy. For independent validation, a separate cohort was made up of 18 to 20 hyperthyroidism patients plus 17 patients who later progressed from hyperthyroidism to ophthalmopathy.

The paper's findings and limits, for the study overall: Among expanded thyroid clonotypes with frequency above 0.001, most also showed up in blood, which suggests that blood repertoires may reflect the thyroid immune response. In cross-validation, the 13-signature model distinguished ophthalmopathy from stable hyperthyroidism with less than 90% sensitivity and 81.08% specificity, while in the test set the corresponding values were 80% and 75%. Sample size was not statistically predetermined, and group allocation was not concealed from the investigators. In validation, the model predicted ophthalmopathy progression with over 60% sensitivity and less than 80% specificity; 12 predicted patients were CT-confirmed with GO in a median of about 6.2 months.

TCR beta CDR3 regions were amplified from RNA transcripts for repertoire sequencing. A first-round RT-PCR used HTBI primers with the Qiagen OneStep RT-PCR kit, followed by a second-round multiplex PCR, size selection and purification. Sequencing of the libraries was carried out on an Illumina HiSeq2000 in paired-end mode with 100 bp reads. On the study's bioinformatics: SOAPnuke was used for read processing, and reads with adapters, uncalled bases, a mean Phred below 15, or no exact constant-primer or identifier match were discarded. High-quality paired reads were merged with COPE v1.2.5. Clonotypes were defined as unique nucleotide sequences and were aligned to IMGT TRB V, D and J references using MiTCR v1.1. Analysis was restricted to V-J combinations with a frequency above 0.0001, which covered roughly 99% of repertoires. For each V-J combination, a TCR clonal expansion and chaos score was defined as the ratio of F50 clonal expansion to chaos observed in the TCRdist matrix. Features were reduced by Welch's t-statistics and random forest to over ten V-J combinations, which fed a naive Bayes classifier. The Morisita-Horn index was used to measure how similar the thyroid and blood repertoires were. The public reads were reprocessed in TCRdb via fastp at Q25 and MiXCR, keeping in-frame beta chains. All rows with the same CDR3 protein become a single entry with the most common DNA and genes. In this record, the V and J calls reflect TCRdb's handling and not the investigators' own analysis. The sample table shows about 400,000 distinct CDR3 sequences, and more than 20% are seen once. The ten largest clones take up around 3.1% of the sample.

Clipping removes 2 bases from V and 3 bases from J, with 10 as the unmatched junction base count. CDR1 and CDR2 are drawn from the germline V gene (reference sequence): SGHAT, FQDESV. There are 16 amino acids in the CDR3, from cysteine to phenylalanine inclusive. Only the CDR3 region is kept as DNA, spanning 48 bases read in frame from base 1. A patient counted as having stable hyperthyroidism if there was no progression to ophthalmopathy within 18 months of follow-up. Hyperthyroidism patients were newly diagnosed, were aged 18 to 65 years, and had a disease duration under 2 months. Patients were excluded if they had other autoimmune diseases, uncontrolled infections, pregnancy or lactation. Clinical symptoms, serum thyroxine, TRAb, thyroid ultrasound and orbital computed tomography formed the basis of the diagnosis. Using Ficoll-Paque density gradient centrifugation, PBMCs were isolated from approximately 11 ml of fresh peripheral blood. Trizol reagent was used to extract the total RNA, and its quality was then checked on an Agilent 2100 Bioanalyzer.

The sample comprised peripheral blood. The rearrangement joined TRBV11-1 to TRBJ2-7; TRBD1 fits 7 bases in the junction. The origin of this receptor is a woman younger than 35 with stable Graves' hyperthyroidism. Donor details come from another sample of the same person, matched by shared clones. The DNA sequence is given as TGTGCCAGCAGCTTATTATCCCCGGGGACAGACTACGAGCAGTACTTC. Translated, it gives CASSLLSPGTDYEQYF.